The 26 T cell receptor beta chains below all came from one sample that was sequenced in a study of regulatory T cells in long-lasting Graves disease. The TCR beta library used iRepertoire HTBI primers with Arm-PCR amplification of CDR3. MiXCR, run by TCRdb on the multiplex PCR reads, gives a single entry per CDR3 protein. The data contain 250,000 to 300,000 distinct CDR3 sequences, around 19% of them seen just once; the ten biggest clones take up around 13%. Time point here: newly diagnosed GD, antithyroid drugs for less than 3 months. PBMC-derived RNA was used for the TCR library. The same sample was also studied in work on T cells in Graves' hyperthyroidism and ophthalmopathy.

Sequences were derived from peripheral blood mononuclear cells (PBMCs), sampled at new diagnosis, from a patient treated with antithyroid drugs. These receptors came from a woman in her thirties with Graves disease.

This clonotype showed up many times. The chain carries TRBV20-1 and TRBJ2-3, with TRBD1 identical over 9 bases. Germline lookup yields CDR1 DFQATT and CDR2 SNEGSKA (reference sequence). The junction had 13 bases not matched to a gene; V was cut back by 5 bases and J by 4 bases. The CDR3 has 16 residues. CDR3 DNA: TGCAGTGCTTCCAGCTGGGGACAGGGCCTTTCAGATACGCAGTATTTT. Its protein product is CSASSWGQGLSDTQYF.

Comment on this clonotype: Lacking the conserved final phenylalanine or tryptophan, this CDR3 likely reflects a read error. CDR3 amino acids: CASSGDTQYV. The CDR3 DNA reads TGTGCCAGCTCGGGGGATACGCAGTATGTT. V gene TRBV5-6 combines with J gene TRBJ2-3; a weak D match, TRBD2 (5 bases). CDR3 length: 10 amino acids. The V gene's germline CDR1 is SGHDT and CDR2 YYEEEE. Deletions cut 7 bases from V and 6 bases from J, with 6 bases between.

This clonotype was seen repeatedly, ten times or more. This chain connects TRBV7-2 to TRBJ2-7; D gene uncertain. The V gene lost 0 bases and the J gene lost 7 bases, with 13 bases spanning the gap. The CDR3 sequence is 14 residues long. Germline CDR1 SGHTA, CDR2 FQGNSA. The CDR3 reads CASSLAGPPREQYF. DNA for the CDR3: TGTGCCAGCAGCTTAGCCGGTCCGCCCCGGGAGCAGTACTTC.

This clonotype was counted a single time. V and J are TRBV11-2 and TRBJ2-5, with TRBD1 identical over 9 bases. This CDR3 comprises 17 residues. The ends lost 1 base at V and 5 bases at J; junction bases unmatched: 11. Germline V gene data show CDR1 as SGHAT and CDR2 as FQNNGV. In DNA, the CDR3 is TGTGCCAGCAGCTTAGTACTCGGGGGACAGGGATGGGAGACCCAGTACTTC. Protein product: CASSLVLGGQGWETQYF. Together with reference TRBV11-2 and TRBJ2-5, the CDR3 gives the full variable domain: EAGVAQSPRYKIIEKRQSVAFWCNPISGHATLYWYQQILGQGPKLLIQFQNNGVVDDSQLPKDRFSAERLKGVDSTLKIQPAKLEDSAVYLCASSLVLGGQGWETQYFGPGTRLLVL.

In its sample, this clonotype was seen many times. The CDR3 DNA reads as TGCAGTGCTAAGGACGGGAATGAAAAACTGTTTTTT. This gives the protein CSAKDGNEKLFF. J is TRBJ1-4 and V is TRBV20-1; D is unresolved. In germline, CDR1 is DFQATT, CDR2 SNEGSKA (reference sequence). CDR3 length: 12 amino acids. The V and J ends lost 4 bases and 5 bases respectively, with 8 bases between them.

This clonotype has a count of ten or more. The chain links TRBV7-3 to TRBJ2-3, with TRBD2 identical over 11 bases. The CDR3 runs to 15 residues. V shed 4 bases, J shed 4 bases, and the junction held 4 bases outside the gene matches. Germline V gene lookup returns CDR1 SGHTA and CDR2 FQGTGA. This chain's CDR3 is CASSSLAGGADTQYF. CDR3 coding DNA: TGTGCCAGCAGCTCGTTAGCGGGGGGGGCAGATACGCAGTATTTT.

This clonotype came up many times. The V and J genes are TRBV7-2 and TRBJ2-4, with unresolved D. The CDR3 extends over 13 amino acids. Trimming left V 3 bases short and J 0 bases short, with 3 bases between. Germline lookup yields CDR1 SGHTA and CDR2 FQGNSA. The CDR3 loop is CASSFGAKNIQYF. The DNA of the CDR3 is TGTGCCAGCAGCTTCGGAGCCAAAAACATTCAGTACTTC.

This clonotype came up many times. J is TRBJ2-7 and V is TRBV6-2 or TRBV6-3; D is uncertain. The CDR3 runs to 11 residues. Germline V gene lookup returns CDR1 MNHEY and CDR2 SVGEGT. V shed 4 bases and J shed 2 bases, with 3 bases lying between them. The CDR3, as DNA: TGTGCCAGCAGTTGGGCCTACGAGCAGTACTTC. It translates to CASSWAYEQYF.

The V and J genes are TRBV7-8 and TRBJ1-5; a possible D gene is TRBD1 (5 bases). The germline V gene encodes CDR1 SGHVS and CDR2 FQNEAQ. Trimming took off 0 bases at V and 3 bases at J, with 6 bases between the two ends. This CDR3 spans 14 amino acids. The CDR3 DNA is TGTGCCAGCAGCTTAGCAGGGACCAATCAGCCCCAGCATTTT. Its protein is CASSLAGTNQPQHF.

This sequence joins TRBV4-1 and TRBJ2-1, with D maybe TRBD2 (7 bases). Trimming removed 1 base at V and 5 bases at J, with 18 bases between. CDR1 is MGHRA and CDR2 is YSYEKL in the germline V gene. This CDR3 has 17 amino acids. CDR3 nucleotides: TGCGCCAGCAGCCAAGGTGTAGTTGGGGGGGGCAACAATGAGCAGTTCTTC. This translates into CASSQGVVGGGNNEQFF.

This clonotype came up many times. The CDR3 region is CASSRIAGGTDTQYF. In DNA, the CDR3 is TGTGCCAGCAGCCGAATAGCGGGGGGTACAGATACGCAGTATTTT. This chain uses TRBV3-1 with TRBJ2-3, with 10 bases fitting TRBD2. This CDR3 is 15 amino acids long. Germline lookup yields CDR1 LGHDT and CDR2 YNNKEL (reference sequence). V dropped 4 bases and J dropped 3; count of bases not matched to a gene: 4.

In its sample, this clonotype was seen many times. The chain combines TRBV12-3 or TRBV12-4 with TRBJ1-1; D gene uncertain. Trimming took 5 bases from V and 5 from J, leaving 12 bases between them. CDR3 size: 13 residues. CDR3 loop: CASSLALLTEAFF. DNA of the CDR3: TGTGCCAGCAGTCTGGCACTTTTGACTGAAGCTTTCTTT.

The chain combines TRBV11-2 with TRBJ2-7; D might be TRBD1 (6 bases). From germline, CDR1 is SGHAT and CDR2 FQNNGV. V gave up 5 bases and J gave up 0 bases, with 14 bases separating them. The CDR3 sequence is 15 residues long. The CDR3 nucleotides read TGTGCCAGCAGCGTAGCTGGGACAATCTCCTACGAGCAGTACTTC. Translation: CASSVAGTISYEQYF.

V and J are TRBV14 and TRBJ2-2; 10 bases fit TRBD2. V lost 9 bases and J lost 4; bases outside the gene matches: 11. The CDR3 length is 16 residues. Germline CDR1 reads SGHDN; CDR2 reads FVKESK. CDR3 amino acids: CARAIIAGGFTGELFF. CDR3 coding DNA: TGTGCCAGGGCTATTATAGCGGGGGGCTTCACCGGGGAGCTGTTTTTT. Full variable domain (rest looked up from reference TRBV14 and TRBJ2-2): EAGVTQFPSHSVIEKGQTVTLRCDPISGHDNLYWYRRVMGKEIKFLLHFVKESKQDESGMPNNRFLAERTGGTYSTLKVQPAELEDSGVYFCARAIIAGGFTGELFFGEGSRLTVL.

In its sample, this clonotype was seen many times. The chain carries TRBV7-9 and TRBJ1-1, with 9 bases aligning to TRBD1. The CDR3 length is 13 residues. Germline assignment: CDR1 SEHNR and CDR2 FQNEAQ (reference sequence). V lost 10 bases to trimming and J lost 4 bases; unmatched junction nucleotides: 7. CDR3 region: CAILRDRATEAFF. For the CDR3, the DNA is TGTGCCATCCTCCGGGACAGGGCCACTGAAGCTTTCTTT.

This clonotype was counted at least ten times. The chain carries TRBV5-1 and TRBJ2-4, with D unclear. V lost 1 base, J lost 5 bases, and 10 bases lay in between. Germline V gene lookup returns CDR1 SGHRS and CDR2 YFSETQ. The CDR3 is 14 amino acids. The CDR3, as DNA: TGCGCCAGCAGCTTGCTAGGACGGGAAAACATTCAGTACTTC. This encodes CASSLLGRENIQYF.

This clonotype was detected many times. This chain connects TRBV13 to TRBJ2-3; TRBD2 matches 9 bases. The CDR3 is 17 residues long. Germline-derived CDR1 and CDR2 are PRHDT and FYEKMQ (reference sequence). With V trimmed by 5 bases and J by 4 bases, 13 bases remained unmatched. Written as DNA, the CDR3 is TGTGCCAGCAGCGGATCCGTGGGACTAGCCCTCCCAGATACGCAGTATTTT. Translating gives CASSGSVGLALPDTQYF.

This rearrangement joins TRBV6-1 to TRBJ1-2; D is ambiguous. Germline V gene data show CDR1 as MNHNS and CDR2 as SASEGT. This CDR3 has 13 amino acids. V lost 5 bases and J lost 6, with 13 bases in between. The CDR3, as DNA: TGTGCCAGCAGTCCCCGTCCTGAAGATGGCTACACCTTC. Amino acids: CASSPRPEDGYTF.

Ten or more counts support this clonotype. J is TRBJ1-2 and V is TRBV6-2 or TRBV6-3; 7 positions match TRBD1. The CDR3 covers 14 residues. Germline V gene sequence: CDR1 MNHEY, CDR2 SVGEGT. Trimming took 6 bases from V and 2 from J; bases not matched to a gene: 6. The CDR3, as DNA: TGTGCCAGCAGGCCCGGACAGGACAACTATGGCTACACCTTC. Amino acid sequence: CASRPGQDNYGYTF.

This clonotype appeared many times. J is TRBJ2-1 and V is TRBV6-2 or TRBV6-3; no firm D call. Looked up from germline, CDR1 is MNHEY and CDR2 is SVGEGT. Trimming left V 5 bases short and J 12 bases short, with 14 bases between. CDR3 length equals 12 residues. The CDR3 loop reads CASSTGTLGQFF. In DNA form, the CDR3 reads TGTGCCAGCAGTACGGGTACCCTGGGGCAGTTCTTC.

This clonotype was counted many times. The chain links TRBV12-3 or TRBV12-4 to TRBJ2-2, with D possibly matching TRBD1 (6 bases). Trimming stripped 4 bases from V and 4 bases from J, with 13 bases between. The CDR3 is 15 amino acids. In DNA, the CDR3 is TGTGCCAGCAGTTCCACAGGGCCCCTCACCGGGGAGCTGTTTTTT. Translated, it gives CASSSTGPLTGELFF.

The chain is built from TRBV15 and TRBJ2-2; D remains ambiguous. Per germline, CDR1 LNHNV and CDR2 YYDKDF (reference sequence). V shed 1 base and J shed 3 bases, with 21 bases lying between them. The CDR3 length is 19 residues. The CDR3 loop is CATSRVKKWGIVDTGELFF. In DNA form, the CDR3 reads TGTGCCACCAGCAGAGTGAAGAAATGGGGTATTGTCGACACCGGGGAGCTGTTTTTT.

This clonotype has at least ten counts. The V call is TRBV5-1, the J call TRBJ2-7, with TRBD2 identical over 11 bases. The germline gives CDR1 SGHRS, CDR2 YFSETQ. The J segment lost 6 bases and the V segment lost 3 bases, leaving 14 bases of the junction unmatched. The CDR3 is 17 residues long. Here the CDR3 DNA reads TGCGCCAGCAGCTCCCCCCTTAGCGGGGGGGCCCGTTCCGAGCAGTACTTC. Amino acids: CASSSPLSGGARSEQYF.

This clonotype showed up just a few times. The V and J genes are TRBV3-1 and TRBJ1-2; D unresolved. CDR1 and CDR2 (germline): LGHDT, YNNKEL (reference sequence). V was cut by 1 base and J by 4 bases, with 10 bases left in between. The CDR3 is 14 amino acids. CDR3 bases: TGTGCCAGCAGCCAAGTTCCGGGGAGCTATGGCTACACCTTC. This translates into CASSQVPGSYGYTF.

The CDR3 nucleotides read TGTGCCAGCAGTGAACCAGGGAAAGATACGCAGTATTTT. It translates to CASSEPGKDTQYF. J is TRBJ2-3 and V is TRBV6-1, with a weak D call TRBD1 (5 bases). Trimming cost V 2 bases and J 5 bases, with 8 bases left between them. From germline, CDR1 is MNHNS and CDR2 SASEGT. The CDR3 covers 13 residues.

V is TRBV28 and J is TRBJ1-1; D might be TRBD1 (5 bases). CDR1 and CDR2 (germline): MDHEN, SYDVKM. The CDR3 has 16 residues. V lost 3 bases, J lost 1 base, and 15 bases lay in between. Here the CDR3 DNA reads TGTGCCAGCAGTTTTAGCCTGTGGCAGGGGAACACTGAAGCTTTCTTT. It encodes CASSFSLWQGNTEAFF. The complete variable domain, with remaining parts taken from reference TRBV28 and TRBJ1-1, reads DVKVTQSSRYLVKRTGEKVFLECVQDMDHENMFWYRQDPGLGLRLIYFSYDVKMKEKGDIPEGYSVSREKKERFSLILESASTNQTSMYLCASSFSLWQGNTEAFFGQGTRLTVV.